The entry below describes one TCR beta chain. The protocol was immunoSEQ multiplex PCR, while the TCRdb copy is restricted to in-frame clones and leaves out a portion. The sample records more than 100,000 clones, approximately 86% being singletons. This specimen belongs to a study of T cell responses to AZD1222 COVID-19 vaccine. Study-wide context: Second-dose timings of about 4 or about 12 weeks were pooled.

V was cut by 1 base and J by 1 base, with 11 bases left in between. The CDR3 has 15 residues. Germline values: CDR1 MDHEN, CDR2 SYDVKM. The rearrangement uses TRBV28 and TRBJ2-7; D is uncertain. The origin of this receptor is an adult in good health. The sample in question was peripheral blood, obtained on day 0 of AZD1222 vaccination. This CDR3 is CASSLLAGLSYEQYF. The CDR3 DNA reads TGTGCCAGCAGTTTATTGGCAGGTCTTTCCTACGAGCAGTACTTC.